This TCR beta chain was identified during a study of blood T cell repertoires in COVID-19. Study at large: COVID-19 samples from acute and convalescent phases originated in the United States, Italy and Spain.

The CDR3 runs to 14 residues. V lost 4 bases, J lost 1 base, and 11 bases lay in between. The V gene's germline CDR1 is SGHRS and CDR2 YFSETQ. This table comes from immunoSEQ multiplex PCR, and its TCRdb copy is limited to in-frame clones, with some not included. This table holds roughly 250,000 clones, around 83% found once. Sequenced input: peripheral blood. The origin of this receptor is a woman older than 75 with acute or convalescent COVID-19. The chain uses TRBV5-1 and TRBJ1-1; D is unresolved. CDR3 residues: CASSAYSQNTEAFF. In nucleotides, the CDR3 is TGCGCCAGCAGCGCCTATTCGCAGAACACTGAAGCTTTCTTT.